The 27 T cell receptor beta chains below all came from one sample that was sequenced in a study of blood T cell repertoires in COVID-19. Data came from immunoSEQ multiplex PCR; TCRdb stores just in-frame clones and leaves some out. Of under 100,000 clones listed, around four fifths were seen once; the top ten hold approximately 20%. The specimen sequenced was peripheral blood. The receptors come from an older man with active or convalescent COVID-19.

J is TRBJ2-5 and V is TRBV19, with TRBD1 matching over 7 bases. This CDR3 contains 17 residues. The germline V gene encodes CDR1 LNHDA and CDR2 SQIVND (reference sequence). With V trimmed by 2 bases and J by 5 bases, 14 bases remained unmatched. In DNA, the CDR3 is TGTGCCAGTAGTATAAACCCCCCCCGGACAGGCGGGGAGACCCAGTACTTC. This translates into CASSINPPRTGGETQYF.

At least ten counts were recorded for this clone. The V gene is TRBV6-6, the J gene TRBJ1-1; no firm D call. V lost 5 bases and J lost 1, with 8 bases in between. CDR3 length: 13 amino acids. Germline-derived CDR1 and CDR2 are MNHNY and SVGAGI (reference sequence). The CDR3 here is CASSKQRNTEAFF. CDR3 nucleotide sequence: TGTGCCAGCAGTAAACAGAGGAACACTGAAGCTTTCTTT.

The chain combines TRBV5-1 with TRBJ1-2, with D hard to call. The V end was cut by 0 bases, the J end by 4 bases, with 13 bases between. The CDR3 loop spans 15 amino acids. The germline V gene encodes CDR1 SGHRS and CDR2 YFSETQ. The CDR3: CASSLGGPDGYGYTF. The CDR3 nucleotides read TGCGCCAGCAGCTTGGGAGGGCCAGATGGCTATGGCTACACCTTC. The variable domain in full, completed from reference TRBV5-1 and TRBJ1-2, reads KAGVTQTPRYLIKTRGQQVTLSCSPISGHRSVSWYQQTPGQGLQFLFEYFSETQRNKGNFPGRFSGRQFSNSRSEMNVSTLELGDSALYLCASSLGGPDGYGYTFGSGTRLTVV.

The table lists this clone with a count of one. V is TRBV15 and J is TRBJ2-7; 7 bases agree with TRBD2. CDR1 is LNHNV and CDR2 is YYDKDF in the germline V gene (reference sequence). The V and J ends lost 0 bases and 3 bases, in that order; junction bases with no gene match: 5. This CDR3 is 15 amino acids long. The CDR3 loop is CATSRERRGVYEQYV. CDR3 DNA: TGTGCCACCAGCAGAGAGAGACGGGGGGTCTACGAGCAGTACGTC.

This chain joins TRBV9 and TRBJ2-5, with 7 bases identical to TRBD2. J gave up 0 bases and V 0 bases, and 5 bases lay outside the gene matches. Germline V gives CDR1 SGDLS, CDR2 YYNGEE. The CDR3 is 16 amino acids. The CDR3 region has the DNA TGTGCCAGCAGCGTAGGGGCGGGAGAGTACCAAGAGACCCAGTACTTC. This translates into CASSVGAGEYQETQYF.

The chain uses TRBV28 and TRBJ2-1; weak D call: TRBD2 (6 bases). V dropped 6 bases and J dropped 2 bases, with 17 bases sitting between them. Germline V CDR1 and CDR2: MDHEN, SYDVKM. The CDR3 has 16 amino acids. In DNA, the CDR3 is TGTGCCAGCAGGCTCGGGGGTAAAGGACCCTACAATGAGCAGTTCTTC. As protein: CASRLGGKGPYNEQFF.

This clone is a singleton in its sample. This specimen includes other DNA sequences encoding the same CDR3. The rearrangement uses TRBV5-4 and TRBJ2-5; D is perhaps TRBD2 (7 bases). V lost 3 bases to trimming and J lost 2 bases, with 14 bases between them. This CDR3 contains 15 residues. Germline V gene lookup returns CDR1 SGHNT and CDR2 YYREEE (reference sequence). CDR3 DNA sequence: TGTGCCAGCAGCTCCCGGGGGCGGGGGCAAGAGACCCAGTACTTC. Encoded protein: CASSSRGRGQETQYF.

Only a few counts were recorded for this clone. The chain couples TRBV24-1 to TRBJ1-2, with D perhaps TRBD1 (5 bases). Deletions cut 3 bases from V and 4 bases from J, with 11 bases between. Germline V lookup: CDR1 KGHDR, CDR2 SFDVKD. The CDR3 covers 14 residues. The CDR3 reads CATSDMTRAYGYTF. The CDR3 nucleotides are TGTGCCACCAGTGATATGACCAGGGCCTATGGCTACACCTTC.

The chain carries TRBV28 and TRBJ2-3; no clear D gene. Germline loops: CDR1 MDHEN, CDR2 SYDVKM. The CDR3 sequence is 16 residues long. V lost 3 bases to trimming and J lost 0 bases, with 13 bases between them. The CDR3 loop reads CASSLWAGISTDTQYF. DNA of the CDR3: TGTGCCAGCAGTTTGTGGGCCGGCATTAGCACAGATACGCAGTATTTT.

V and J are TRBV11-3 and TRBJ2-2; TRBD2 matches 12 bases. This CDR3 has 16 residues. V lost 5 bases and J lost 1; bases outside the gene matches: 2. The germline CDR1 and CDR2 sequences are SGHNT and YENEEA. This chain's CDR3 is CASSRLAGENTGELFF. CDR3 sequence (DNA): TGTGCCAGCAGCCGACTAGCGGGGGAGAACACCGGGGAGCTGTTTTTT.

This CDR3 reads CASSSYGGADSGNTIYF. Written as DNA, the CDR3 is TGTGCCAGTAGTTCCTACGGTGGGGCAGACTCTGGAAACACCATATATTTT. The rearrangement links TRBV19 to TRBJ1-3, with D perhaps matching TRBD1 (5 bases). The germline V gene has CDR1 LNHDA and CDR2 SQIVND (reference sequence). This CDR3 comprises 17 residues. V lost 5 bases, J lost 0 bases, and 17 bases lay in between.

V and J are TRBV5-1 and TRBJ2-5; 9 bases agree with TRBD2. Trimming at V came to 4 bases and at J to 2 bases, leaving 21 bases not matched to a gene. The CDR3 is 20 amino acids. Germline CDR1 and CDR2: SGHRS and YFSETQ. In DNA, the CDR3 is TGCGCCAGCAGCCCAAGGCGGGGGGGAGGGACCTCAAACCTGCAAGAGACCCAGTACTTC. Amino acids: CASSPRRGGGTSNLQETQYF.

This chain uses TRBV5-5 with TRBJ2-1, with a weak D call TRBD2 (5 bases). Trimming removed 3 bases from V and 2 bases from J, with 6 bases in between. The CDR3 consists of 13 residues. CDR1 SGHKS and CDR2 YYEKEE come from the germline V gene (reference sequence). CDR3 region: CASSYGAYNEQFF. For the CDR3, the DNA is TGTGCCAGCAGCTACGGGGCCTACAATGAGCAGTTCTTC.

CDR3 in DNA: TGTGCCAGCAGCCGAAAGGGACTAGCGGGAGAGTACGAGCAGTACGTC. The encoded protein is CASSRKGLAGEYEQYV. The V gene is TRBV5-4, the J gene TRBJ2-7; 14 bases fit TRBD2. Germline trimming cut 4 bases from V and 4 bases from J; bases unmatched to any gene: 7. CDR3 length: 16 residues. Germline CDR1 SGHNT, CDR2 YYREEE (reference sequence).

The rearrangement joins TRBV3-1 (or the pseudogene TRBV3-2) to TRBJ1-3; D gene ambiguous. The CDR3 is made up of 15 amino acids. V was cut by 0 bases and J by 0 bases, with 6 bases left in between. Germline V gene data show CDR1 as LGHDT and CDR2 as YNNKEL (reference sequence). CDR3 DNA: TGTGCCAGCAGCCAAGATCTCCTCTCTGGAAACACCATATATTTT. It is translated as CASSQDLLSGNTIYF.

The genes are TRBV28 and TRBJ1-5; the D gene is possibly TRBD1 (5 bases). Between the trimmed V and J ends, which lost 11 bases and 4 bases, there was a span of 15 bases. This CDR3 region has 13 residues. Germline V gene sequence: CDR1 MDHEN, CDR2 SYDVKM. The CDR3 bases are TGTGCCTCTGGGGGGTACGGGAATCAGCCCCAGCATTTT. Translation: CASGGYGNQPQHF.

This chain links TRBV19 with TRBJ1-5; the D gene is possibly TRBD1 (6 bases). In germline, CDR1 is LNHDA, CDR2 SQIVND (reference sequence). This CDR3 comprises 14 residues. The V end was cut by 9 bases, the J end by 0 bases, with 12 bases between. CDR3 residues: CASRTDYSNQPQHF. CDR3 DNA sequence: TGTGCCAGCAGGACAGATTATAGCAATCAGCCCCAGCATTTT.

The chain couples TRBV11-3 to TRBJ2-5; 8 bases map to TRBD2. This CDR3 is built from 15 residues. Germline V gene data show CDR1 as SGHNT and CDR2 as YENEEA. Trimming cost V 3 bases and J 1 base; bases outside gene matches: 4. CDR3 in DNA: TGTGCCAGCAGCTTTTATAGCGGGGCCCAAGAGACCCAGTACTTC. This sequence encodes CASSFYSGAQETQYF.

The table lists this clone with a few counts. The chain is built from TRBV5-1 and TRBJ2-7, with TRBD2 matching over 7 bases. This CDR3 spans 16 amino acids. V gave up 3 bases and J gave up 0 bases; unmatched junction bases: 9. CDR1 SGHRS and CDR2 YFSETQ come from the germline V gene. In DNA form, the CDR3 reads TGCGCCAGCAGCTACGGTCCGGGGGGAAACTCCTACGAGCAGTACGTC. Translating it yields CASSYGPGGNSYEQYV.

This clone was seen once. The CDR3 DNA is TGTGCCAGCAGTAAGGGACTTAGCAATCAGCCCCAGCATTTT. This codes for CASSKGLSNQPQHF. The chain joins TRBV6-5 to TRBJ1-5; D may be TRBD1 (5 bases). V was pared by 5 bases and J by 0 bases, with 8 bases between. CDR1 is MNHEY and CDR2 is SVGAGI in the germline V gene. This CDR3 contains 14 residues.

V is TRBV19 and J is TRBJ2-4, with D maybe TRBD2 (5 bases). V was pared by 1 base and J by 14 bases, with 15 bases between. Germline CDR1 and CDR2: LNHDA and SQIVND (reference sequence). The CDR3 has 13 amino acids. In nucleotides, the CDR3 is TGTGCCAGTAGTATAGCCTCGGACTCAAAGGAGTACTTC. This translates into CASSIASDSKEYF.

This sequence joins TRBV27 and TRBJ1-2; D gene ambiguous. Germline CDR1 and CDR2: MNHEY and SMNVEV (reference sequence). CDR3 length: 16 residues. Deletions cut 0 bases from V and 6 bases from J, with 17 bases between. As DNA, the CDR3 is TGTGCCAGCAGTTTATCGCCGCCGAGGGTAGAAAATGGCTACACCTTC. Amino acids: CASSLSPPRVENGYTF.

The V gene is TRBV2, the J gene TRBJ2-5; no firm D call. This CDR3 has 11 residues. Trimming removed 4 bases at V and 3 bases at J, with 3 bases between. CDR1 is SNHLY and CDR2 is FYNNEI in the germline V gene. The CDR3 region has the DNA TGTGCCAGCAGTGTTAAAGAGACCCAGTACTTC. This translates into CASSVKETQYF.

The V and J genes are TRBV27 and TRBJ2-1, with 10 bases that match TRBD2. The germline CDR1 and CDR2 sequences are MNHEY and SMNVEV (reference sequence). V lost 5 bases to trimming and J lost 7 bases; unmatched junction nucleotides: 11. The CDR3 is 16 residues long. The CDR3: CASSPPPGAGGNEQFF. The CDR3 DNA follows: TGTGCCAGCAGTCCTCCCCCGGGAGCGGGAGGGAATGAGCAGTTCTTC.

The V and J genes are TRBV5-4 and TRBJ1-4; tentatively, D is TRBD1 (6 bases). Trimming removed 4 bases at V and 0 bases at J, with 10 bases between. The CDR3 has 15 amino acids. CDR1 SGHNT and CDR2 YYREEE come from the germline V gene (reference sequence). As DNA, the CDR3 is TGTGCCAGCAGCCCGGACAGTGCAACTAATGAAAAACTGTTTTTT. Its translation: CASSPDSATNEKLFF. The full variable domain, with the rest looked up from reference TRBV5-4 and TRBJ1-4, is ETGVTQSPTHLIKTRGQQVTLRCSSQSGHNTVSWYQQALGQGPQFIFQYYREEENGRGNFPPRFSGLQFPNYSSELNVNALELDDSALYLCASSPDSATNEKLFFGSGTQLSVL.

The chain combines TRBV2 with TRBJ1-6; TRBD1 matches 11 bases. Germline V gene data show CDR1 as SNHLY and CDR2 as FYNNEI. The CDR3 runs to 16 residues. V shed 5 bases and J 10 bases; nucleotides not matched to a gene: 10. CDR3 sequence reads: CASSRDRGSSNSPLHF. The CDR3 region has the DNA TGTGCCAGCAGTAGGGACAGGGGGTCCTCCAACTCACCCCTCCACTTT.

The chain recombines TRBV28 with TRBJ1-2, with D perhaps matching TRBD1 (6 bases). Germline CDR1 is MDHEN and CDR2 is SYDVKM. V was clipped by 10 bases and J by 10 bases, with 16 bases between them. The CDR3 length is 11 residues. The CDR3, as DNA: TGTGCCACGGACAGAGTAGGGGACTACACCTTC. Amino acid sequence: CATDRVGDYTF.